Listed below are T cell receptor beta chains from one sample, sequenced in a study of graft-versus-host responses after intestinal transplantation. Profiling relied on immunoSEQ multiplex PCR, and the TCRdb table lists in-frame clones only, not all of them. The repertoire holds about 61,000 clones, roughly 93% seen once, with roughly 0.4% in the top ten. Their cognate antigens are unknown. The sequencing used unstimulated CD4+ T cells sorted from spleen or lymph node cells, collected before transplant. All receptors derive from a human donor who was the organ donor for an intestinal transplant. Both conserved end residues are part of each CDR3. D genes are given only for firm matches. Expanded clones are given a class, and other clones once, few, many or no size at all.

d_gene,abundance,j_gene,len,v_gene,CDR3aa,CDR3nt
-,few,TRBJ2-5,14,TRBV2,CASSEGGLGETQYF,TGTGCCAGCAGTGAGGGGGGCCTGGGGGAGACCCAGTACTTC
-,-,TRBJ2-7,16,TRBV4-2,CASSPLDLRGSYEQYF,TGTGCCAGCAGCCCCCTCGACTTGAGGGGCTCCTACGAGCAGTACTTC
-,-,TRBJ2-1,16,TRBV6-6,CASSYPIISSYNEQFF,TGTGCCAGCAGTTACCCTATTATTAGCTCCTACAATGAGCAGTTCTTC
-,-,TRBJ1-2,16,TRBV19,CASSIDRPSPNYGYTF,TGTGCCAGTAGTATAGATCGGCCATCCCCCAACTATGGCTACACCTTC
TRBD1,once,TRBJ1-6,18,TRBV7-2,CASSLLGQGLPVRPPLHF,TGTGCCAGCAGCTTGTTGGGACAGGGCTTGCCGGTTAGGCCACCCCTCCACTTT
TRBD2,-,TRBJ2-7,15,TRBV5-8,CASSFLAGPAYEQYF,TGTGCCAGCAGCTTCCTAGCGGGGCCCGCGTACGAGCAGTACTTC
TRBD1,-,TRBJ2-3,16,TRBV5-8,CASSHFRDRASDTQYF,TGTGCCAGCAGCCACTTCCGGGACAGGGCTTCAGATACGCAGTATTTT
-,-,TRBJ1-2,14,TRBV6-5,CASSYSRRNYGYTF,TGTGCCAGCAGTTACTCTCGGAGGAACTATGGCTACACCTTC
TRBD2,-,TRBJ2-5,14,TRBV19,CASSISASGETQYF,TGTGCCAGTAGTATTAGCGCTAGCGGGGAGACCCAGTACTTC
-,-,TRBJ2-7,15,TRBV18,CASSPRGGMDYEQYF,TGTGCCAGCTCACCAAGGGGTGGGATGGACTACGAGCAGTACTTC
TRBD1,-,TRBJ2-3,15,TRBV7-9,CASLAGTGWTDTQYF,TGTGCCAGCTTGGCCGGGACAGGGTGGACAGATACGCAGTATTTT
TRBD2,-,TRBJ2-5,16,TRBV5-4,CASSVGLAGGQETQYF,TGTGCCAGCAGCGTGGGACTAGCGGGGGGCCAAGAGACCCAGTACTTC
TRBD1,-,TRBJ1-4,22,TRBV7-7,CASSLVSGQGRWVGLLREKLFF,TGTGCTAGCAGCTTAGTGTCGGGACAGGGGAGGTGGGTAGGGCTTCTGCGGGAAAAACTGTTTTTT
TRBD1,-,TRBJ1-1,14,TRBV9,CASSKAGGDTEAFF,TGTGCCAGCAGCAAGGCAGGGGGCGACACTGAAGCTTTCTTT
TRBD2,once,TRBJ2-3,17,TRBV10-3,CAISESVGGGQTDTQYF,TGTGCCATCAGTGAGTCCGTCGGGGGGGGCCAGACAGATACGCAGTATTTT
-,-,TRBJ1-2,15,TRBV6-5,CASSSTPTPNYGYTF,TGTGCCAGCAGCTCAACCCCAACACCTAACTATGGCTACACCTTC
-,-,TRBJ2-4,14,TRBV18,CASSPSLAKNIQYF,TGTGCCAGCTCACCTTCGCTAGCCAAAAACATTCAGTACTTC
-,-,TRBJ2-5,11,TRBV7-2,CASSFRETQYF,TGTGCCAGCAGCTTCCGGGAGACCCAGTACTTC
TRBD2,-,TRBJ2-5,16,TRBV7-2,CASSWTSGGYQETQYF,TGTGCCAGCAGTTGGACTAGCGGGGGGTACCAAGAGACCCAGTACTTC
-,-,TRBJ1-3,20,TRBV18,CASSPPGGSARGFSGNTIYF,TGTGCCAGCTCACCACCGGGGGGAAGCGCTAGAGGCTTCTCTGGAAACACCATATATTTT
TRBD1,-,TRBJ1-5,16,TRBV7-2,CASSFRGQGLGQPQHF,TGTGCCAGCAGCTTTCGCGGACAGGGACTAGGTCAGCCCCAGCATTTT
-,-,TRBJ2-1,14,TRBV15,CATSREGLDNEQFF,TGTGCCACCAGCAGAGAAGGGCTGGACAATGAGCAGTTCTTC
TRBD1,once,TRBJ2-3,14,TRBV18,CASLVDRGIDTQYF,TGTGCCAGCCTGGTCGACAGGGGCATCGATACGCAGTATTTT
-,-,TRBJ1-4,15,TRBV19,CASSELGQSREKLFF,TGTGCCAGTAGTGAACTAGGACAGAGTCGCGAAAAACTGTTTTTT
-,few,TRBJ2-3,16,TRBV5-1,CASSLIRPLSTDTQYF,TGCGCCAGCAGCTTGATTCGCCCGCTTAGCACAGATACGCAGTATTTT
TRBD1,few,TRBJ1-5,14,TRBV10-3,CAISGTGVDQPQHF,TGTGCCATCAGTGGGACAGGGGTGGATCAGCCCCAGCATTTT
-,once,TRBJ1-5,17,TRBV27,CASSSTGTPYSNQPQHF,TGTGCCAGCAGTTCTACCGGGACGCCTTATAGCAATCAGCCCCAGCATTTT
-,-,TRBJ1-2,17,TRBV7-9,CASSLVSVGVGYYGYTF,TGTGCCAGCAGCTTAGTATCGGTCGGCGTTGGTTACTATGGCTACACCTTC
TRBD2,-,TRBJ2-4,14,TRBV2,CASSGVSGINIQYF,TGTGCCAGCAGTGGGGTTAGCGGGATAAACATTCAGTACTTC
-,-,TRBJ1-1,15,TRBV7-9,CASSLGRAENTEAFF,TGTGCCAGCAGCTTAGGGCGGGCGGAGAACACTGAAGCTTTCTTT
-,-,TRBJ2-7,15,TRBV6-5,CASSYSSRGDYEQYF,TGTGCCAGCAGTTACTCCAGCAGGGGAGACTACGAGCAGTACTTC
-,-,TRBJ1-2,15,TRBV7-6,CASSLGANLNYGYTF,TGTGCCAGCAGCTTGGGTGCGAACCTTAACTATGGCTACACCTTC
-,-,TRBJ1-1,15,TRBV7-9,CASSLGRQGAHEAFF,TGTGCCAGCAGCTTAGGGCGACAAGGAGCGCATGAAGCTTTCTTT
TRBD1,once,TRBJ1-1,14,TRBV7-9,CASSFGTGNTEAFF,TGTGCCAGCAGCTTCGGGACAGGGAACACTGAAGCTTTCTTT
-,-,TRBJ2-1,16,TRBV4-2,CASSQDLIGAYNEQFF,TGTGCCAGCAGCCAAGATCTGATAGGGGCCTACAATGAGCAGTTCTTC
TRBD1,-,TRBJ1-2,13,TRBV2,CASLPQGALGYTF,TGTGCCAGCTTACCTCAGGGGGCTTTGGGCTACACCTTC
TRBD1,-,TRBJ1-2,14,TRBV7-9,CASSFMGQGSGYTF,TGTGCCAGCAGCTTTATGGGACAGGGCTCTGGCTACACCTTC
TRBD2,-,TRBJ2-3,16,TRBV9,CASSPLAGRHTDTQYF,TGTGCCAGCAGCCCACTAGCGGGGAGACACACAGATACGCAGTATTTT
-,-,TRBJ1-3,16,TRBV9,CASSVAGSGRANTIYF,TGTGCCAGCAGCGTAGCCGGGTCAGGGAGGGCAAACACCATATATTTT
-,-,TRBJ2-3,16,TRBV2,CASTGRRGGGSDTQYF,TGTGCCAGCACCGGGAGGCGGGGCGGGGGCTCAGATACGCAGTATTTT
TRBD2,-,TRBJ2-1,16,TRBV7-2,CASTQLGLAGGGEQFF,TGTGCCAGCACCCAGCTCGGACTAGCGGGGGGTGGGGAGCAGTTCTTC
-,few,TRBJ2-7,12,TRBV30,CAWSRGVYEQYF,TGTGCCTGGAGTCGGGGAGTTTACGAGCAGTACTTC
-,-,TRBJ1-2,17,TRBV11-2,CASSLDRLPGHSYGYTF,TGTGCCAGCAGCTTAGATCGGTTACCGGGACACTCCTATGGCTACACCTTC
-,-,TRBJ2-5,15,TRBV4-1,CASSQDHSSQETQYF,TGCGCCAGCAGCCAAGATCATAGCAGCCAAGAGACCCAGTACTTC
TRBD2,-,TRBJ2-1,15,TRBV7-2,CASSLRSGGHNEQFF,TGTGCCAGCAGCTTAAGGAGCGGGGGCCACAATGAGCAGTTCTTC